This section outlines one T cell receptor (beta chain) sequence together with its context. The antigen is unknown. TCRdb recomputed calls from the 5' RACE reads with MiXCR, one row per CDR3 protein. Counted here are about 560,000 distinct CDR3 sequences, about 18% occurring once; the ten biggest clones make up roughly 8%. With 8 bases removed from V and 6 bases from J, the gap between germline ends came to 20 bases. Germline CDR1 is SGHNT and CDR2 is YENEEA. The CDR3 extends over 15 amino acids. This specimen belongs to a study of T-cell memory formation after mild COVID-19. Broader study findings: Contracting clones localized mainly to CM and EM when CD4+ and mainly to EMRA when CD8+. The study found balanced CD4/CD8 in clones contracting day 15 to 85 and a CD4+ lean in later expanders.

The sequenced material came from PBMCs or a T cell subset sorted from them (not recorded which). The chain combines TRBV11-3 with TRBJ2-1; possible D gene TRBD2, 5 bases. The clonotype originates from an adult woman who had mild COVID-19 (a few samples of this study predate the infection). Cell type and time point are not known. CDR3 nucleotides: TGTGCCAGCTCCCCCGGGGAACTAGGGCGCAATGAGCAGTTCTTC. This gives the protein CASSPGELGRNEQFF.